This section outlines one T cell receptor (beta chain) sequence together with its context. Its matching antigen is unknown. The record originates from a study of T cells in Graves' hyperthyroidism and ophthalmopathy. Points from the study as a whole: Most clonotypes expanded in thyroid above 0.001 were likewise present in blood. Median prediction lead before ophthalmopathy onset was around 7 months with the model.

Between the trimmed V and J ends, which lost 8 bases and 9 bases, there was a span of 23 bases. CDR3 length: 15 residues. Germline V CDR1 and CDR2: MNHNS, SASEGT. It was RNA transcripts that yielded the amplified TCR beta CDR3 regions. A first-round RT-PCR of the TCR CDR3 used the HTBI primer set. Via MiXCR, TCRdb re-called the multiplex PCR reads, giving one row per CDR3 protein. The sample contains 500,000 or so distinct CDR3 sequences, more than 15% of which appear only once. What was sequenced was blood. The clonotype originates from a woman aged 25 to 39 with Graves' ophthalmopathy. V is TRBV6-1 and J is TRBJ2-4; D is uncertain. The CDR3 reads CASSNFPAHYRIQYF. The CDR3 nucleotides read TGTGCCAGCTCAAACTTCCCCGCTCATTATCGCATTCAGTACTTC.